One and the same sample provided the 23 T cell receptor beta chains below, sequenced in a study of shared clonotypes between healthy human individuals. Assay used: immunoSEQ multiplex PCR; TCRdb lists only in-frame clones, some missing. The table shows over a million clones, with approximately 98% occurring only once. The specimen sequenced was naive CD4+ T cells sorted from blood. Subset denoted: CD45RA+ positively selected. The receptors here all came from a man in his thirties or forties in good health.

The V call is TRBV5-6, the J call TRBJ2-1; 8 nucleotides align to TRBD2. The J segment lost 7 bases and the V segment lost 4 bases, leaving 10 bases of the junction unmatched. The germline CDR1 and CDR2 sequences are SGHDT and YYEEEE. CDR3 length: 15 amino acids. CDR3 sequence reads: CASSRTGRAMNEQFF. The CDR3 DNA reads TGTGCCAGCAGCCGGACCGGGAGGGCCATGAATGAGCAGTTCTTC.

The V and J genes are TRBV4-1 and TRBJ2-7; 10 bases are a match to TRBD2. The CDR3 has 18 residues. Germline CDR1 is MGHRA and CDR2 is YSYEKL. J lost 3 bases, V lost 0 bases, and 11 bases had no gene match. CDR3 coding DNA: TGCGCCAGCAGCCAAGAAGGTCTAGCGGGAGTTTCGAACTACGAGCAGTACTTC. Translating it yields CASSQEGLAGVSNYEQYF.

CDR3 protein: CASSTTGVYTQYF. The CDR3 DNA follows: TGTGCCAGCAGCACGACCGGGGTCTATACGCAGTATTTT. The genes are TRBV5-8 and TRBJ2-3; tentatively, D is TRBD2 (5 bases). The CDR3 consists of 13 residues. The ends were cut back, 4 bases at V and 7 bases at J, with 13 bases in the middle. CDR1 and CDR2 from the germline V gene are SGHTS and YDEGEE.

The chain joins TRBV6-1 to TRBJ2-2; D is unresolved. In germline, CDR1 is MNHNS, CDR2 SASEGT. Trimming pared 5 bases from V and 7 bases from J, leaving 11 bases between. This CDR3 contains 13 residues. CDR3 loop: CASSRLVSGELFF. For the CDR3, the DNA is TGTGCCAGCAGTCGTCTAGTCAGCGGGGAGCTGTTTTTT.

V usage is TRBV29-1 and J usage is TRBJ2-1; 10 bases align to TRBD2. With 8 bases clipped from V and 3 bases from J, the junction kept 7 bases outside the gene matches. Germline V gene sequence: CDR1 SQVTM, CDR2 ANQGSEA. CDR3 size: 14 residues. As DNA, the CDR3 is TGCAGCACACTAGCGGGAAGTTTCTACAATGAGCAGTTCTTC. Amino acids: CSTLAGSFYNEQFF.

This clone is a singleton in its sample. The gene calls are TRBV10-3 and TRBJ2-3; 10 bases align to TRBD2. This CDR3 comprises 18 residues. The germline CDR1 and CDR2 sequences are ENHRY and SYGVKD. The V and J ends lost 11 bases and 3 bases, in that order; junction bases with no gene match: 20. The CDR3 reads CAPGVLAGSLILTDTQYF. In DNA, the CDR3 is TGTGCCCCCGGGGTACTAGCGGGGAGCTTAATTCTGACAGATACGCAGTATTTT.

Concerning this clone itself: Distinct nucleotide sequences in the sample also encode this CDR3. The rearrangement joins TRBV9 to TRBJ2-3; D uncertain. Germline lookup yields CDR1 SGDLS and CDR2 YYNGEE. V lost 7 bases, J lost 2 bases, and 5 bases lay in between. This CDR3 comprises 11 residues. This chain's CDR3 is CASSTTDTQYF. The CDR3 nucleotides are TGTGCCAGCTCTACCACAGATACGCAGTATTTT.

Here the CDR3 DNA reads TGTGCCAGTACCCTAATAGTTGGGCCAGGGGGCAATGGCTACACCTTC. Amino acids: CASTLIVGPGGNGYTF. The chain combines TRBV19 with TRBJ1-2, with 8 bases aligning to TRBD1. The CDR3 contains 16 residues. With V trimmed by 7 bases and J by 6 bases, 16 bases remained unmatched. Germline assignment: CDR1 LNHDA and CDR2 SQIVND (reference sequence).

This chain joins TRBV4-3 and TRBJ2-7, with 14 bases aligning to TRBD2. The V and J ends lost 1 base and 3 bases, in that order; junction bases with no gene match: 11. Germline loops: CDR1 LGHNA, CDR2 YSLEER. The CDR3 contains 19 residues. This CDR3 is CASSQGNRTSGRRGYEQYF. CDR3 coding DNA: TGCGCCAGCAGCCAAGGCAACCGGACTAGCGGGAGGCGGGGCTACGAGCAGTACTTC.

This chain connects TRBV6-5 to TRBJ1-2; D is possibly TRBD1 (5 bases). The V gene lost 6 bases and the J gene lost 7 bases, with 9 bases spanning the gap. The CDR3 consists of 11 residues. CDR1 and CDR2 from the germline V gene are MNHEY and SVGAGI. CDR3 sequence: CASRQEAGYTF. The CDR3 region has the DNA TGTGCCAGCAGACAGGAAGCTGGCTACACCTTC.

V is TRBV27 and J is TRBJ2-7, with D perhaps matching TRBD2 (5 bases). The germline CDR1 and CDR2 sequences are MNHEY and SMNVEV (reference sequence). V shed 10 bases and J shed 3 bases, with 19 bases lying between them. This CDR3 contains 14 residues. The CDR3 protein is CAIPPSGTHYEQYF. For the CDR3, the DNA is TGTGCCATCCCTCCCTCGGGAACCCACTACGAGCAGTACTTC.

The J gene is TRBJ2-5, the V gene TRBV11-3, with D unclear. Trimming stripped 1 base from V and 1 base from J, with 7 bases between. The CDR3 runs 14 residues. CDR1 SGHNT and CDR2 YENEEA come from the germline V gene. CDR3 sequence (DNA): TGTGCCAGCAGCTTAGTGGGAACCCAAGAGACCCAGTACTTC. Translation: CASSLVGTQETQYF.

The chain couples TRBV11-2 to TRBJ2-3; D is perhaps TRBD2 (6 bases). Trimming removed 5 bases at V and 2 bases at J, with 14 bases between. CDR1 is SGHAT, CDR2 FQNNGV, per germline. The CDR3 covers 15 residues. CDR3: CASSLGLTATDTQYF. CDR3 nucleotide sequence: TGTGCCAGCAGCCTGGGACTTACTGCCACAGATACGCAGTATTTT.

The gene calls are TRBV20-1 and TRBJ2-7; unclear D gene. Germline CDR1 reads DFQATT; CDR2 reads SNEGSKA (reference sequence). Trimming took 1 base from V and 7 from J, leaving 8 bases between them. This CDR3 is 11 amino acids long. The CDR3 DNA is TGCAGTGCTAGAGCCCTGCGGGAGCAGTACTTC. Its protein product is CSARALREQYF.

CDR3 coding DNA: TGCAGCGTTTACACAGGGCCGTTCTACGAGCAGTACTTC. It codes for CSVYTGPFYEQYF. The gene calls are TRBV29-1 and TRBJ2-7; possible D gene TRBD1, 6 bases. Trimming pared 5 bases from V and 3 bases from J, leaving 14 bases between. There are 13 residues in the CDR3. Germline CDR1 reads SQVTM; CDR2 reads ANQGSEA.

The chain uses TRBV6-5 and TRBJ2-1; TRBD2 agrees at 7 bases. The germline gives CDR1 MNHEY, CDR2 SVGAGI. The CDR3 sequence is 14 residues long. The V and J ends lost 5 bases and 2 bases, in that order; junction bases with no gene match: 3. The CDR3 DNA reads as TGTGCCAGCAGTAGAGGACTAGCCTACAATGAGCAGTTCTTC. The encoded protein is CASSRGLAYNEQFF.

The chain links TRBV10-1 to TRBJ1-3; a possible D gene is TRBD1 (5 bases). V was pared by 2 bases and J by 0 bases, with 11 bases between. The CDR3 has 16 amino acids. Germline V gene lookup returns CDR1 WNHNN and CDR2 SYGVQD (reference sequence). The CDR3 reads CASSEGTRFSGNTIYF. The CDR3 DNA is TGCGCCAGCAGTGAGGGGACTAGGTTCTCTGGAAACACCATATATTTT.

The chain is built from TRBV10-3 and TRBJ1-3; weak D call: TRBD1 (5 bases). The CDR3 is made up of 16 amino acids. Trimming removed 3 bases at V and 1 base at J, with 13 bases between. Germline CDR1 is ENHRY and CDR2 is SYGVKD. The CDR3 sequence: CAISDGGRRSGNTIYF. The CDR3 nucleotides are TGTGCCATCAGTGATGGGGGGAGAAGGTCTGGAAACACCATATATTTT.

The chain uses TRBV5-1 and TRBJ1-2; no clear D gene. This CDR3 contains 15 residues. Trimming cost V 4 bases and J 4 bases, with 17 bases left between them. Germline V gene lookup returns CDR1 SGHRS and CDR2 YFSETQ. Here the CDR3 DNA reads TGCGCCAGCAGCACGGAGGGAGCAGCTACCTATGGCTACACCTTC. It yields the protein CASSTEGAATYGYTF.

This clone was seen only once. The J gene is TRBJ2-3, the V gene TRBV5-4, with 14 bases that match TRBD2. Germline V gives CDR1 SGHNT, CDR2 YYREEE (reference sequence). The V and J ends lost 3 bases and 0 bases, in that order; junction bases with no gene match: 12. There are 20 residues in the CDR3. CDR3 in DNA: TGTGCCAGCAGCTCGGGGACTAGCGGGGGAGGTTTGTTAAGCACAGATACGCAGTATTTT. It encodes CASSSGTSGGGLLSTDTQYF.

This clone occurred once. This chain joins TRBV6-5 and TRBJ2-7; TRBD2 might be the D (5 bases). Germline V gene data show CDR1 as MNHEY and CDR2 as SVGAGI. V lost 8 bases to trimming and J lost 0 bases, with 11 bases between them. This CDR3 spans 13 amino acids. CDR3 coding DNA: TGTGCCAGCCTCGACTACGGCTCCTACGAGCAGTACTTC. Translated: CASLDYGSYEQYF.

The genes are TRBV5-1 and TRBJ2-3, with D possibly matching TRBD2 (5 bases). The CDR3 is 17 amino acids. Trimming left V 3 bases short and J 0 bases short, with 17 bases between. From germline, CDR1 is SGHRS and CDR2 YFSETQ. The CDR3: CASSSGLGGHSTDTQYF. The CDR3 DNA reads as TGCGCCAGCAGCTCCGGGCTAGGCGGGCATAGCACAGATACGCAGTATTTT.

The CDR3 sequence is CASSLVGTSGGSIPRQFF. CDR3 nucleotides: TGTGCCAGCAGCTTAGTAGGGACTAGCGGGGGAAGCATCCCCAGGCAGTTCTTC. The rearrangement joins TRBV11-3 to TRBJ2-1; 14 nucleotides line up with TRBD2. Germline CDR1 reads SGHNT; CDR2 reads YENEEA. The CDR3 is made up of 18 amino acids. J was trimmed by 12 bases and V by 1 base; bases with no gene match: 14.